The sequence of this T cell receptor beta chain was determined in a study of blood T cells in healthy people across ages. Study-wide background: About one barcoded TCR beta cDNA was captured per two T cells.

PCR was performed a second time for 7 to 11 cycles using a sample-barcoded 5' primer and a J-beta primer mix. A template-switch adaptor that had 12 random nucleotides put a tag on each cDNA molecule. TCRdb re-derived calls from the 5' RACE reads in MiXCR, one entry per CDR3 protein. The table lists 700,000 to 950,000 distinct CDR3 sequences, roughly 50% of them singletons. The CDR3 has 19 residues. The J segment lost 1 base and the V segment lost 5 bases, leaving 16 bases of the junction unmatched. Per the germline V gene, CDR1 is SGHAT and CDR2 is FQDESV (reference sequence). The sample, 7.5 to 10 milliliters of peripheral blood, was drawn from each donor. Isolating PBMCs gave at least 6 million of these cells per sample.

The TCR originated in a man aged 25 to 40 in good health. Sequencing used blood. V and J are TRBV11-1 and TRBJ2-4; 8 bases are shared with TRBD2. The DNA for the CDR3 is TGTGCCAGCAGCCGGCCGAAAGCGGGAGTCGATGTGGCCAAAAACATTCAGTACTTC. Translated: CASSRPKAGVDVAKNIQYF. The full variable domain, rest sourced from reference TRBV11-1 and TRBJ2-4, is EAEVAQSPRYKITEKSQAVAFWCDPISGHATLYWYRQILGQGPELLVQFQDESVVDDSQLPKDRFSAERLKGVDSTLKIQPAELGDSAMYLCASSRPKAGVDVAKNIQYFGAGTRLSVL.